This is a list of T cell receptor beta chains from one sample in a study of T-cell reconstitution after alpha-beta-depleted transplantation in children. MiXCR, run by TCRdb on the PCR reads, gives a single entry per CDR3 protein. Among tens of thousands of distinct CDR3 sequences listed, approximately 43% were seen once. Specimen: PBMCs, mostly from graft donor cells, collected 360 days after TCRalphabeta/CD19-depleted stem cell transplant. The receptor source for this set is a male patient younger than 18 who had a stem cell transplant for acute lymphoblastic leukemia, so the T cells may come from the graft donor. The CDR3 runs from the conserved cysteine through the conserved F or W. Each record gives: V gene, J gene, D gene, clone size, CDR3 protein, CDR3 DNA. A D gene is named only where the DNA matches it firmly. For some rows the clone size is stated as once, few or many, or as a class when expanded; others skip it.

TRBV5-1,TRBJ1-1,.,.,CASSLGHLLGDTEAFF,TGCGCCAGCAGCTTGGGCCACCTCCTAGGGGACACTGAAGCTTTCTTT
TRBV29-1,TRBJ1-2,TRBD1,.,CSVQLGQGNYGYTF,TGCAGCGTTCAACTAGGACAGGGGAACTATGGCTACACCTTC
TRBV28,TRBJ2-1,.,.,CASSLRTWRDSYNEQFF,TGTGCCAGCAGTTTAAGGACCTGGCGGGACTCCTACAATGAGCAGTTCTTC
TRBV27,TRBJ2-4,TRBD2,once,CASRILSGRSNIQYF,TGTGCCAGCAGGATACTTAGCGGGAGATCTAACATTCAGTACTTC
TRBV28,TRBJ2-7,.,few,CASSLGPAGEQYF,TGTGCCAGCAGTTTAGGCCCTGCGGGTGAGCAGTACTTC
TRBV20-1,TRBJ2-7,.,.,CSARDLLSSYEQYF,TGCAGTGCTCGGGACCTCCTCAGCTCCTACGAGCAGTACTTC
TRBV9,TRBJ2-5,.,few,CASSVEDRGATQYF,TGTGCCAGCAGCGTTGAAGACAGAGGAGCGACCCAGTACTTC
TRBV4-2,TRBJ2-3,.,few,CASSQPGQGMNTQYF,TGTGCCAGCAGCCAACCGGGGCAGGGGATGAATACGCAGTATTTT
TRBV15,TRBJ2-7,.,.,CATSREPGQSYEQYF,TGTGCCACCAGCAGGGAACCCGGACAGTCCTACGAGCAGTACTTC
TRBV12-3/TRBV12-4,TRBJ1-1,TRBD1,.,CASTPPGGGNTEAFF,TGTGCCAGCACCCCTCCAGGGGGGGGGAACACTGAAGCTTTCTTT
TRBV28,TRBJ2-7,.,.,CASSITQGYEQYF,TGTGCCAGCAGTATCACACAGGGCTACGAGCAGTACTTC
TRBV5-6,TRBJ1-5,.,.,CASSSQEFNQPQHF,TGTGCCAGCAGCTCGCAGGAGTTCAATCAGCCCCAGCATTTT
TRBV18,TRBJ2-1,TRBD1,many,CASSPLGTGLNEQFF,TGTGCCAGCTCACCTCTAGGGACAGGGCTCAATGAGCAGTTCTTC
TRBV5-1,TRBJ2-7,TRBD2,.,CASSLGILGGRTTYEQYF,TGCGCCAGCAGCTTGGGGATCTTGGGCGGGAGGACTACCTACGAGCAGTACTTC
TRBV28,TRBJ2-1,.,.,CASSPTGGRYNEQFF,TGTGCCAGCAGCCCTACCGGAGGGCGCTACAATGAGCAGTTCTTC
TRBV9,TRBJ2-7,TRBD1,.,CASSFSGGGEQYF,TGTGCCAGCAGTTTTTCAGGGGGCGGCGAGCAGTACTTC
TRBV20-1,TRBJ2-7,TRBD2,few,CSATGGARFEQYF,TGCAGTGCTACGGGGGGGGCGCGTTTCGAGCAGTACTTC
TRBV4-3,TRBJ1-3,.,.,CASSHLGQPGGDTIYF,TGCGCCAGCAGCCACCTAGGACAGCCCGGCGGGGACACCATATATTTT
TRBV28,TRBJ1-1,TRBD1,few,CASSFWQGAAEAFF,TGTGCCAGCAGTTTCTGGCAGGGGGCCGCTGAAGCTTTCTTT
TRBV7-2,TRBJ2-1,TRBD2,.,CASSLTSGGAYEQFF,TGTGCCAGCAGCTTGACTAGCGGGGGGGCATATGAGCAGTTCTTC
TRBV5-1,TRBJ2-4,.,few,CASSWLGGLAKNIQYF,TGCGCCAGCAGCTGGCTAGGGGGGCTAGCCAAAAACATTCAGTACTTC
TRBV12-3/TRBV12-4,TRBJ2-2,.,.,CASTTSSPGELFF,TGTGCCAGCACCACTAGTTCTCCCGGGGAGCTGTTTTTT
TRBV7-9,TRBJ2-6,.,.,CASSQRQLSGANVLTF,TGTGCCAGCAGCCAACGACAGCTCTCTGGGGCCAACGTCCTGACTTTC
TRBV7-9,TRBJ2-5,TRBD2,many,CASRLTTSGQETQYF,TGTGCCAGCAGGTTGACAACTAGCGGCCAAGAGACCCAGTACTTC
TRBV29-1,TRBJ2-2,TRBD2,.,CSVRKGLVNTGELFF,TGCAGCGTTCGGAAGGGACTAGTGAACACCGGGGAGCTGTTTTTT
TRBV10-3,TRBJ2-7,TRBD1,.,CAISELGTGPYEQYF,TGTGCCATCAGTGAGCTGGGGACAGGCCCTTACGAGCAGTACTTC
TRBV10-3,TRBJ1-1,.,few,CATLSEFGTEAFF,TGTGCCACCCTGTCGGAATTTGGGACTGAAGCTTTCTTT
TRBV9,TRBJ2-7,.,few,CASSVSSSYEQYF,TGTGCCAGCAGCGTTTCTAGCAGCTACGAGCAGTACTTC
TRBV5-8,TRBJ2-7,.,.,CASGPGTFSYEQYF,TGTGCCAGCGGCCCCGGGACTTTCTCCTACGAGCAGTACTTC
TRBV7-6,TRBJ1-1,.,.,CASSLVEGNTEAFF,TGTGCCAGCAGCTTAGTAGAGGGGAACACTGAAGCTTTCTTT
TRBV12-5,TRBJ2-1,.,.,CASGLVRAGHGHEQFF,TGTGCTAGTGGTTTGGTACGAGCGGGTCATGGGCATGAGCAGTTCTTC
TRBV7-7,TRBJ2-1,.,.,CASSLAFASSYNEQFF,TGTGCCAGCAGCTTAGCGTTCGCAAGCTCCTACAATGAGCAGTTCTTC
TRBV6-5,TRBJ2-7,.,many,CASSYSQWYEQYF,TGTGCCAGCAGTTATTCCCAATGGTACGAGCAGTACTTC